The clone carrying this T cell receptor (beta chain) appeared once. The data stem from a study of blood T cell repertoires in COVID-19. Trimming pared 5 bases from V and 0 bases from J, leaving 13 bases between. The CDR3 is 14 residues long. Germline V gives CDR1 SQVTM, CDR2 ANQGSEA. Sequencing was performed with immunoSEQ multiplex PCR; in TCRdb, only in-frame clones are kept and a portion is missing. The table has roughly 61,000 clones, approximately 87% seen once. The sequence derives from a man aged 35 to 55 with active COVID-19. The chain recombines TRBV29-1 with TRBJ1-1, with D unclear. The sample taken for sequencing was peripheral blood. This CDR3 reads CSVSSRALNTEAFF. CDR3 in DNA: TGCAGCGTTTCTTCGAGGGCCTTGAACACTGAAGCTTTCTTT.